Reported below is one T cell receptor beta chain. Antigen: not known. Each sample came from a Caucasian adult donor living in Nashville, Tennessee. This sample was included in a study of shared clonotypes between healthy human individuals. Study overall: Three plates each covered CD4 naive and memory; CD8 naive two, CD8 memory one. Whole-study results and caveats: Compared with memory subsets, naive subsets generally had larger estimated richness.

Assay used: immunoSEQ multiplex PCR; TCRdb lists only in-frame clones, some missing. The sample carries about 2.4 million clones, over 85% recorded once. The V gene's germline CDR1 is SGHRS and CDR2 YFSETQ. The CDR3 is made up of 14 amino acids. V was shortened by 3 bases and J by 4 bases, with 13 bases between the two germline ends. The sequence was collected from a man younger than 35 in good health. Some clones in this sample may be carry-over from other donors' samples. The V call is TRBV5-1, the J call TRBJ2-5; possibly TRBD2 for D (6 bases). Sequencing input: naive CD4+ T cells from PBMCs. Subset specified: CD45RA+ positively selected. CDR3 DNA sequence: TGCGCCAGCAGCTCGTCAACGGGGGTAGAGACCCAGTACTTC. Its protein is CASSSSTGVETQYF.